This record covers a single T cell receptor (beta chain). The antigen remains unidentified. The data originate from a study of cytomegalovirus exposure and HLA in healthy donors. About the study: Clustering assigned 81% of the approximately 370 genotyped donors to the Caucasian-associated ancestry cluster.

Researchers ran the PCR with 60 Vbeta and 13 Jbeta primers. Method: immunoSEQ multiplex PCR; TCRdb's copy keeps in-frame clones and lacks some. This table holds around 190,000 clones, approximately 86% found once. Whole-study findings and limits: Cytomegalovirus-associated TCR beta chains were listed, numbering more than 150. An analysis done earlier found most TCR beta V segments productive about 90% or about 30% of the time.

The V gene's germline CDR1 is SGHTA and CDR2 FQGTGA. Trimming took 5 bases from V and 8 from J, leaving 12 bases between them. The CDR3 has 13 amino acids. The rearrangement links TRBV7-3 to TRBJ2-2; a weak D match, TRBD2 (5 bases). The sequence derives from a woman under 40 in good health and CMV-seronegative. The sequenced material came from PBMCs. This CDR3 is CASSPTSAGELFF. CDR3 bases: TGTGCCAGCAGCCCTACTAGTGCAGGGGAGCTGTTTTTT.